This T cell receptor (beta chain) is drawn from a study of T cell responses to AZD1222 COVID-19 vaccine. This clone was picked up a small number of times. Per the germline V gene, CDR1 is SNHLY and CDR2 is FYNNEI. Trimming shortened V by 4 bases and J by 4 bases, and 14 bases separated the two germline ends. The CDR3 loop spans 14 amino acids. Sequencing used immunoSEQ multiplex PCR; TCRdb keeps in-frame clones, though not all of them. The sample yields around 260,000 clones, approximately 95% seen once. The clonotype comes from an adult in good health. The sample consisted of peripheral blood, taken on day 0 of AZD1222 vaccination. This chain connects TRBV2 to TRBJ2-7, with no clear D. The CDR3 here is CASSGLRGRYEQYF. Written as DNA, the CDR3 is TGTGCCAGCAGTGGCCTCAGAGGAAGGTACGAGCAGTACTTC.